This is a list of T cell receptor beta chains from one sample in a study of regulatory T cells in long-lasting Graves disease. TCRdb re-called the multiplex PCR reads with MiXCR, one entry per CDR3 protein. This sample has about 430,000 distinct CDR3 sequences, with about 15% found just once. The data also belong to a second study, concerning T cells in Graves' hyperthyroidism and ophthalmopathy.

The sequencing here drew on peripheral blood mononuclear cells (PBMCs), taken at new diagnosis, from a patient treated with antithyroid drugs. These receptors were obtained from a woman between 40 and 55 years old with Graves disease. Both conserved end residues are part of each CDR3. Fields, in order: J gene, V gene, clone size, CDR3 protein. Not every row has a clone size; where given, it reads once, few, many or a size class.

>TRBJ2-2|TRBV7-9|.
CASSSTVTGELFF
>TRBJ1-6|TRBV12-3/TRBV12-4|many
CASSLTAFDGSPLHF
>TRBJ2-7|TRBV30|many
CACRTGLHEQYF
>TRBJ1-2|TRBV7-9|many
CASSRTGEQAKWGYTF
>TRBJ2-1|TRBV28|many
CASFEGTSGLYNEQFF
>TRBJ2-1|TRBV6-2/TRBV6-3|.
CASRPYKAARVEQFF
>TRBJ2-5|TRBV2|many
CASSVHTGPRETQYF
>TRBJ2-7|TRBV5-6|once
CASSYGTGENEQYF
>TRBJ2-4|TRBV2|many
CASSEGSGFVSIQYF
>TRBJ1-4|TRBV11-3|many
CASSLGTDATNEKLFF
>TRBJ2-7|TRBV11-2|many
CASSTLEDRPYEQYF
>TRBJ2-3|TRBV7-9|many
CASSLAAYIGGSGGDTQYF
>TRBJ2-2|TRBV6-1|many
CASSTGTGYAGELFF
>TRBJ2-7|TRBV2|many
CASSASYTGSYEQYF
>TRBJ2-5|TRBV11-1|many
CASSLTIGGFQETQYF
>TRBJ2-1|TRBV5-6|many
CASSTLKFGSSYNEQFF
>TRBJ1-1|TRBV3-1|many
CASSHTGFNTEAFF
>TRBJ1-1|TRBV6-1|.
CASRSRGGSNTEAFF
>TRBJ2-1|TRBV2|many
CASSATYINEQFF
>TRBJ1-2|TRBV12-3/TRBV12-4|many
CASSLGGSRSYGYTF
>TRBJ2-1|TRBV13|.
CASSLVSKSYNEQFF
>TRBJ2-7|TRBV28|.
CASSSPGLAGHEQYF
>TRBJ1-2|TRBV19|few
CASIDHYGYTF
>TRBJ1-2|TRBV6-1|many
CASSDDRGGYGYTF
>TRBJ2-2|TRBV5-6|many
CASSPPGGTGELFF
>TRBJ2-1|TRBV12-3/TRBV12-4|many
CASSRSHYNEQFF
>TRBJ2-7|TRBV11-2|many
CASSFSSGRALYEQYF
>TRBJ1-1|TRBV28|many
CASRWAGQGNTEAFF
>TRBJ2-1|TRBV6-9|few
CASSYRLAGENEQFF
>TRBJ1-1|TRBV5-1|few
CASSSGTGGRNTEAFF
>TRBJ2-1|TRBV7-6|medium-sized
CASSLVAAAKIYNEQFF
>TRBJ2-7|TRBV19|many
CASSIRLAGYEQYF
>TRBJ2-7|TRBV10-2|.
CASSERWGGEQYF
>TRBJ2-1|TRBV6-1|once
CASSEDSGRVIGNEQFF
>TRBJ1-3|TRBV5-4|.
CASSTDNGNTIYF
>TRBJ2-2|TRBV27|.
CASSLSRGQFF
>TRBJ1-4|TRBV5-1|.
CASSFSLGAGEEKLFF
>TRBJ2-1|TRBV5-8|many
CASSSDPGGYNEQFF
>TRBJ1-2|TRBV5-1|many
CASSLIPGGDGYTF
>TRBJ2-7|TRBV7-2|many
CASSSHRGYEQYF
>TRBJ2-3|TRBV11-2|many
CASSLVFSGAVTDTQYF
>TRBJ2-2|TRBV11-3|.
CASSLARIGELFF
>TRBJ1-2|TRBV10-2|.
CASSESRGGYTF
>TRBJ2-3|TRBV7-9|many
CASSFTYSHTDTQYF
>TRBJ1-2|TRBV5-1|few
CASSPGQEFYGYTF
>TRBJ1-2|TRBV7-9|.
CASSSETGAGYTF